The 2 T cell receptor beta chains below all came from one sample that was sequenced in a study of T-cell reconstitution after alpha-beta-depleted transplantation in children. Unique molecular identifiers tagged the TCRbeta library. In TCRdb, the PCR reads were re-called with MiXCR into one record per CDR3 protein. The sample includes 500,000 or so distinct CDR3 sequences, about 30% of them seen just once. The sequenced sample was PBMCs from the stem cell graft donor, obtained from the stem cell graft. The origin of the receptors is a human donor who donated a stem cell graft to a child with aplastic anemia.

This clonotype was picked up one time. The chain has TRBV29-1 and TRBJ1-5, with TRBD1 as a possible D gene (5 bases). The CDR3 covers 11 residues. Germline CDR1 reads SQVTM; CDR2 reads ANQGSEA. V gave up 7 bases and J gave up 6 bases, with 10 bases separating them. The CDR3, as DNA: TGCAGCGCGTCAGGGTTTCAGCCCCAGCATTTT. Protein sequence: CSASGFQPQHF.

The genes are TRBV28 and TRBJ2-3; a possible D gene is TRBD1 (5 bases). Germline V gene lookup returns CDR1 MDHEN and CDR2 SYDVKM. V lost 0 bases, J lost 6 bases, and 16 bases lay in between. The CDR3 has 16 amino acids. In DNA form, the CDR3 reads TGTGCCAGCAGTTTATGGGGAACAGGCCCGAGGGATACGCAGTATTTT. It yields the protein CASSLWGTGPRDTQYF.